Shown below are 20 T cell receptor beta chains from a single sample sequenced in a study of OX40 agonist ivuxolimab in advanced cancers. The table came from immunoSEQ multiplex PCR; TCRdb's copy has only in-frame clones and leaves some out. Of roughly 80,000 clones in the sample, roughly 90% were seen once. Sequencing used CD4+ or CD8+ T cells sorted from blood, obtained in a trial of the OX40 agonist ivuxolimab. Receptors originate from an adult with an advanced solid tumor such as melanoma, head and neck, liver or kidney cancer.

This clone appeared a single time. The rearrangement uses TRBV11-2 and TRBJ2-5, with 7 bases matching TRBD1. Judging by the DNA end, TRBJ2-7 fits better; the J call may be wrong. This CDR3 spans 15 amino acids. Per the germline V gene, CDR1 is SGHAT and CDR2 is FQNNGV. The DNA of the CDR3 is TGTGCCAGCAGCTGGGACAGCCTCAATGCCTACGAGCAGTACTTC. Its protein product is CASSWDSLNAYEQYF.

The table lists this clone with a count of one. The chain is built from TRBV7-2 and TRBJ2-3; D might be TRBD2 (6 bases). Germline assignment: CDR1 SGHTA and CDR2 FQGNSA. Trimming pared 5 bases from V and 2 bases from J, leaving 17 bases between. The CDR3 loop spans 16 amino acids. CDR3 DNA: TGTGCCAGCAGCCCACCGACCGGGACTCTCACAGATACGCAGTATTTT. It codes for CASSPPTGTLTDTQYF.

The genes are TRBV15 and TRBJ1-2; no clear D. Trimming stripped 1 base from V and 2 bases from J, with 14 bases between. The V gene's germline CDR1 is LNHNV and CDR2 YYDKDF (reference sequence). The CDR3 covers 16 residues. The CDR3 reads CATSRARPSGNYGYTF. CDR3 in DNA: TGTGCCACCAGCAGAGCTCGACCCTCCGGCAACTATGGCTACACCTTC.

V usage is TRBV5-4 and J usage is TRBJ2-3; tentative D call: TRBD2 (6 bases). V was shortened by 3 bases and J by 0 bases, with 8 bases between the two germline ends. Looked up from germline, CDR1 is SGHNT and CDR2 is YYREEE (reference sequence). This CDR3 region has 14 residues. The chain's CDR3 is CASSSGTSTDTQYF. CDR3 in DNA: TGTGCCAGCAGCTCTGGGACTAGCACAGATACGCAGTATTTT.

This chain connects TRBV5-1 to TRBJ2-2, with a weak D call TRBD2 (7 bases). The V gene's germline CDR1 is SGHRS and CDR2 YFSETQ. CDR3 length: 15 residues. The ends were cut back, 3 bases at V and 6 bases at J, with 15 bases in the middle. CDR3 loop: CASSSQGGEAGELFF. The CDR3 bases are TGCGCCAGCAGCTCACAGGGAGGGGAGGCCGGGGAGCTGTTTTTT.

This chain uses TRBV27 with TRBJ2-4; perhaps TRBD1 as D (6 bases). Between the trimmed V and J ends, which lost 4 bases and 2 bases, there was a span of 12 bases. This CDR3 spans 15 amino acids. Germline CDR1 reads MNHEY; CDR2 reads SMNVEV (reference sequence). The CDR3 DNA is TGTGCCAGCAGTTCCTTACAGGGACCCAAAAACATTCAGTACTTC. Protein sequence: CASSSLQGPKNIQYF.

The sample holds one count of this clone. The rearrangement links TRBV5-1 to TRBJ2-1, with D possibly matching TRBD1 (5 bases). V lost 0 bases to trimming and J lost 8 bases, with 12 bases between them. The germline gives CDR1 SGHRS, CDR2 YFSETQ. This CDR3 region has 14 residues. The CDR3 is CASSLVSGLDEQFF. CDR3 in DNA: TGCGCCAGCAGCTTGGTATCAGGGTTGGATGAGCAGTTCTTC.

The J gene is TRBJ2-3, the V gene TRBV4-1; 9 bases are shared with TRBD2. CDR1 and CDR2 from the germline V gene are MGHRA and YSYEKL. The CDR3 covers 16 residues. V shed 1 base, J shed 3 bases, and the junction held 5 bases outside the gene matches. The CDR3 coding sequence is TGCGCCAGCAGCCAAGGGTCCCTAGCGGGGACAGATACGCAGTATTTT. It translates to CASSQGSLAGTDTQYF.

The chain links TRBV23-1 to TRBJ1-1; D perhaps matches TRBD1 (6 bases). Being an ORF, TRBV23-1 has a function that is uncertain. The CDR3 consists of 19 residues. Trimming removed 4 bases at V and 0 bases at J, with 24 bases between. CDR3 DNA: TGCGCCAGCAGTCCCCGACTTGCGACAGGCGGACGCATGAACACTGAAGCTTTCTTT. It encodes CASSPRLATGGRMNTEAFF.

The J gene is TRBJ1-5, the V gene TRBV6-5; D possibly corresponds to TRBD1 (5 bases). This CDR3 spans 13 amino acids. The V end lost 6 bases, the J end lost 5 bases, and 11 bases lay between the germline ends. Germline CDR1 and CDR2: MNHEY and SVGAGI. In nucleotides, the CDR3 is TGTGCCAGCAGACCCCCGGGGGATCAGCCCCAGCATTTT. Protein product: CASRPPGDQPQHF.

The chain combines TRBV18 with TRBJ1-3; D uncertain. The germline V gene encodes CDR1 KGHSH and CDR2 LQKENI. Trimming removed 3 bases at V and 4 bases at J, with 10 bases between. This CDR3 contains 14 residues. CDR3 residues: CASSPTTDGNTIYF. DNA for the CDR3: TGTGCCAGCTCACCTACGACGGACGGAAACACCATATATTTT. Based on the CDR3 plus reference TRBV18 and TRBJ1-3, the full variable domain is NAGVMQNPRHLVRRRGQEARLRCSPMKGHSHVYWYRQLPEEGLKFMVYLQKENIIDESGMPKERFSAEFPKEGPSILRIQQVVRGDSAAYFCASSPTTDGNTIYFGEGSWLTVV.

In the case of this clone: The junction shows a germline mismatch at one end, possibly a read error. J is TRBJ2-7 and V is TRBV29-1; a weak D match, TRBD2 (6 bases). Per the germline V gene, CDR1 is SQVTM and CDR2 is ANQGSEA. The CDR3 is 13 residues long. CDR3 amino acids: CSVVGTFPGEQCF. The CDR3 nucleotides read TGCAGCGTTGTTGGGACTTTCCCCGGCGAGCAGTGCTTC.

This clone was detected once. The chain links TRBV2 to TRBJ2-7, with 10 bases lining up with TRBD2. The V segment lost 6 bases and the J segment 1 base; nucleotides outside the gene matches: 6. Germline CDR1 SNHLY, CDR2 FYNNEI. There are 15 residues in the CDR3. CDR3 DNA sequence: TGTGCCAGCAGGCCCTTTAGCGGGGGGTCCTACGAGCAGTACTTC. Its protein is CASRPFSGGSYEQYF.

The chain is built from TRBV18 and TRBJ2-2; D is possibly TRBD2 (6 bases). The germline CDR1 and CDR2 sequences are KGHSH and LQKENI. The V end was cut by 5 bases, the J end by 4 bases, with 20 bases between. The CDR3 extends over 17 amino acids. The CDR3 loop is CASSARGGASGTGELFF. CDR3 coding DNA: TGTGCCAGCTCAGCACGGGGCGGGGCGTCGGGCACCGGGGAGCTGTTTTTT.

This chain uses TRBV5-4 with TRBJ1-1; D ambiguous. V shed 4 bases and J shed 5 bases, with 12 bases lying between them. Germline V lookup: CDR1 SGHNT, CDR2 YYREEE (reference sequence). CDR3 length: 13 amino acids. This chain's CDR3 is CASSPPWETEAFF. Here the CDR3 DNA reads TGTGCCAGCAGCCCTCCCTGGGAGACTGAAGCTTTCTTT.

V is TRBV28 and J is TRBJ1-5, with 9 bases identical to TRBD1. The junction had 5 bases not matched to a gene; V was cut back by 5 bases and J by 6 bases. The germline V gene encodes CDR1 MDHEN and CDR2 SYDVKM. CDR3 size: 14 residues. Written as DNA, the CDR3 is TGTGCCAGCAGTCCGGGACAGGGAAGTCAGCCCCAGCATTTT. It codes for CASSPGQGSQPQHF.

The chain recombines TRBV2 with TRBJ2-1, with D perhaps being TRBD1 or TRBD2 (6 bases each). Trimming removed 8 bases from V and 7 bases from J, with 18 bases in between. CDR1 and CDR2 (germline): SNHLY, FYNNEI. The length of the CDR3 is 14 residues. CDR3 residues: CASELERGTNEQFF. The CDR3 DNA reads TGTGCCAGCGAATTAGAGAGGGGGACTAATGAGCAGTTCTTC.

This chain joins TRBV5-1 and TRBJ2-3; no definite D call. Germline CDR1 is SGHRS and CDR2 is YFSETQ. The CDR3 has 14 amino acids. V was clipped by 0 bases and J by 0 bases, with 5 bases between them. The CDR3 region is CASSLGSSTDTQYF. The DNA of the CDR3 is TGCGCCAGCAGCTTGGGGTCTAGCACAGATACGCAGTATTTT. Together with reference TRBV5-1 and TRBJ2-3, the CDR3 gives the full variable domain: KAGVTQTPRYLIKTRGQQVTLSCSPISGHRSVSWYQQTPGQGLQFLFEYFSETQRNKGNFPGRFSGRQFSNSRSEMNVSTLELGDSALYLCASSLGSSTDTQYFGPGTRLTVL.

In the case of this clone: A junction boundary mismatches the germline segment, possibly from a read error. The rearrangement links TRBV28 to TRBJ1-2, with D tentatively TRBD1 (5 bases). This CDR3 has 12 amino acids. In germline, CDR1 is MDHEN, CDR2 SYDVKM. The DNA of the CDR3 is TGTGCCAGCAGCATGCGGGACTACGGCTACACCTTC. Translation: CASSMRDYGYTF.

The chain employs TRBV6-5 and TRBJ2-1, with unresolved D. The CDR3 has 12 residues. V lost 5 bases and J lost 9, with 11 bases in between. The germline CDR1 and CDR2 sequences are MNHEY and SVGAGI. As DNA, the CDR3 is TGTGCCAGCAGTCCCAGGAGAACTGAGCAGTTCTTC. Translated: CASSPRRTEQFF.